Below, 12 T cell receptor beta chains from the same sample are listed, as sequenced in a study of T-cell reconstitution after alpha-beta-depleted transplantation in children. Unique molecular identifiers were incorporated when the TCRbeta library was constructed. TCRdb called the PCR reads again in MiXCR, with one record for every CDR3 protein. The sample lists about 600,000 distinct CDR3 sequences; roughly 23% were seen once. Sample: PBMCs, mostly from graft donor cells, taken 360 days after TCRalphabeta/CD19-depleted stem cell transplant. These receptors all stem from a boy under two years old who had a stem cell transplant for acute myeloid leukemia, so the T cells may come from the graft donor.

This clonotype came up many times. The chain is built from TRBV4-1 and TRBJ2-5; D perhaps matches TRBD1 (6 bases). V was cut by 0 bases and J by 6 bases, with 17 bases left in between. CDR3 length: 16 amino acids. CDR1 and CDR2 (germline): MGHRA, YSYEKL. The CDR3 spells CASSQEGDQQGQTQYF. CDR3 DNA: TGCGCCAGCAGCCAAGAGGGGGATCAACAGGGACAGACCCAGTACTTC.

This clonotype showed up just a few times. The chain employs TRBV20-1 and TRBJ2-3, with 12 bases identical to TRBD2. CDR1 and CDR2 (germline): DFQATT, SNEGSKA (reference sequence). The CDR3 extends over 17 amino acids. V lost 3 bases and J lost 0; bases outside the gene matches: 7. DNA of the CDR3: TGCAGTGCTAGGGCACTAGCGGGGGGCCGAAGCACAGATACGCAGTATTTT. Amino acid sequence: CSARALAGGRSTDTQYF.

This clonotype was seen at least ten times. CDR3 in amino acids: CATSRDFPLAGGTDTQYF. CDR3 bases: TGTGCCACCAGCAGAGATTTCCCCCTAGCGGGGGGCACAGATACGCAGTATTTT. J is TRBJ2-3 and V is TRBV15; 10 bases fit TRBD2. CDR1 is LNHNV, CDR2 YYDKDF, per germline (reference sequence). Unmatched junction bases numbered 7, after V lost 0 bases and J lost 1 base. This CDR3 comprises 18 residues. The full variable domain, rest sourced from reference TRBV15 and TRBJ2-3, is DAMVIQNPRYQVTQFGKPVTLSCSQTLNHNVMYWYQQKSSQAPKLLFHYYDKDFNNEADTPDNFQSRRPNTSFCFLDIRSPGLGDTAMYLCATSRDFPLAGGTDTQYFGPGTRLTVL.

This rearrangement joins TRBV11-2 to TRBJ2-3; D may be TRBD1 (5 bases). The CDR3 contains 15 residues. V was clipped by 5 bases and J by 0 bases, with 12 bases between them. The germline V gene has CDR1 SGHAT and CDR2 FQNNGV. The CDR3 region has the DNA TGTGCCAGCAGCACTCTGGGGCTTAGCACAGATACGCAGTATTTT. Translation gives CASSTLGLSTDTQYF.

This clonotype was seen repeatedly, ten times or more. The gene calls are TRBV7-9 and TRBJ2-1, with D possibly TRBD1 on 6 matching bases. Germline-derived CDR1 and CDR2 are SEHNR and FQNEAQ (reference sequence). This CDR3 has 15 amino acids. Trimming stripped 6 bases from V and 2 bases from J, with 14 bases between. The CDR3 spells CASSLGAPPYNEQFF. CDR3 nucleotide sequence: TGTGCCAGCAGTTTGGGGGCGCCACCCTACAATGAGCAGTTCTTC.

This clonotype was observed at least ten times. The gene calls are TRBV29-1 and TRBJ2-6, with D perhaps TRBD1 (6 bases). Trimming left V 6 bases short and J 0 bases short, with 12 bases between. The CDR3 totals 15 residues. Per germline, CDR1 SQVTM and CDR2 ANQGSEA. CDR3 sequence reads: CSVLGGSSGANVLTF. The CDR3 bases are TGCAGCGTCCTAGGGGGAAGCTCTGGGGCCAACGTCCTGACTTTC.

The chain carries TRBV12-3 or TRBV12-4 and TRBJ1-2, with D tentatively TRBD1 (5 bases). The germline V and J ends were trimmed by 2 bases and 8 bases, with 12 bases remaining between them. The CDR3 totals 13 residues. The CDR3 reads CASSLRIGGGYTF. The CDR3 DNA sequence: TGTGCCAGCAGTTTAAGGATTGGGGGGGGCTACACCTTC.

This clonotype was detected once. The rearrangement uses TRBV10-3 and TRBJ1-1; D ambiguous. Germline V CDR1 and CDR2: ENHRY, SYGVKD. The CDR3 has 12 amino acids. V was cut by 2 bases and J by 4 bases, with 5 bases left in between. CDR3 sequence: CAISEGVTEAFF. In nucleotides, the CDR3 is TGTGCCATCAGTGAGGGGGTCACTGAAGCTTTCTTT.

In its sample, this clonotype was seen many times. The chain has TRBV29-1 and TRBJ1-4; D remains ambiguous. The CDR3 consists of 13 residues. Germline loops: CDR1 SQVTM, CDR2 ANQGSEA. V was pared by 4 bases and J by 5 bases, with 11 bases between. CDR3 DNA sequence: TGCAGCGTTGTTTCCCCGGGCAATGAAAAACTGTTTTTT. Protein product: CSVVSPGNEKLFF.

This clonotype was counted a few times. V gene TRBV6-2 or TRBV6-3 combines with J gene TRBJ2-5; no reliable D call. V was cut by 6 bases and J by 2 bases, with 19 bases left in between. The CDR3 consists of 16 residues. The V gene's germline CDR1 is MNHEY and CDR2 SVGEGT. CDR3 DNA sequence: TGTGCCAGCAGCCCCTCGATTCGGCGATTTCAAGAGACCCAGTACTTC. Amino acids: CASSPSIRRFQETQYF.

The chain joins TRBV20-1 to TRBJ2-5, with 8 bases lining up with TRBD2. Germline V gene sequence: CDR1 DFQATT, CDR2 SNEGSKA (reference sequence). This CDR3 is 14 amino acids long. V was clipped by 3 bases and J by 5 bases; unmatched bases: 8. CDR3 sequence reads: CSARIPSGGETQYF. CDR3 coding DNA: TGCAGTGCTAGGATTCCGTCGGGAGGGGAGACCCAGTACTTC.

The genes are TRBV20-1 and TRBJ2-7; 9 positions match TRBD1. CDR3 length: 15 amino acids. V was clipped by 5 bases and J by 0 bases; unmatched bases: 8. CDR1 and CDR2 (germline): DFQATT, SNEGSKA (reference sequence). CDR3 protein: CSAHPGQGASYEQYF. CDR3 bases: TGCAGTGCTCACCCGGGACAGGGCGCCTCCTACGAGCAGTACTTC.